This T cell receptor (beta chain) comes out of a study of blood T cell repertoires in COVID-19. About the research overall: The study drew acute and convalescent COVID-19 samples from the United States, Italy and Spain.

Produced via immunoSEQ multiplex PCR; TCRdb's table is partial and in-frame only. The table records some 190,000 clones, about four fifths of them present only once. CDR3 size: 14 residues. Germline lookup yields CDR1 MNHEY and CDR2 SVGAGI. The V and J ends lost 3 bases and 5 bases respectively, with 13 bases between them. The Seattle patients joined while their infection was active and were tracked longitudinally afterward. This sequence originates from a woman between 55 and 75 years old with COVID-19, enrolled during active disease. The V and J genes are TRBV6-5 and TRBJ1-2; maybe TRBD1 (6 bases). The specimen was peripheral blood. The CDR3 DNA reads TGTGCCAGCAGTTATGCCAGGGGATCGTATGGCTACACCTTC. Amino acid sequence: CASSYARGSYGYTF.